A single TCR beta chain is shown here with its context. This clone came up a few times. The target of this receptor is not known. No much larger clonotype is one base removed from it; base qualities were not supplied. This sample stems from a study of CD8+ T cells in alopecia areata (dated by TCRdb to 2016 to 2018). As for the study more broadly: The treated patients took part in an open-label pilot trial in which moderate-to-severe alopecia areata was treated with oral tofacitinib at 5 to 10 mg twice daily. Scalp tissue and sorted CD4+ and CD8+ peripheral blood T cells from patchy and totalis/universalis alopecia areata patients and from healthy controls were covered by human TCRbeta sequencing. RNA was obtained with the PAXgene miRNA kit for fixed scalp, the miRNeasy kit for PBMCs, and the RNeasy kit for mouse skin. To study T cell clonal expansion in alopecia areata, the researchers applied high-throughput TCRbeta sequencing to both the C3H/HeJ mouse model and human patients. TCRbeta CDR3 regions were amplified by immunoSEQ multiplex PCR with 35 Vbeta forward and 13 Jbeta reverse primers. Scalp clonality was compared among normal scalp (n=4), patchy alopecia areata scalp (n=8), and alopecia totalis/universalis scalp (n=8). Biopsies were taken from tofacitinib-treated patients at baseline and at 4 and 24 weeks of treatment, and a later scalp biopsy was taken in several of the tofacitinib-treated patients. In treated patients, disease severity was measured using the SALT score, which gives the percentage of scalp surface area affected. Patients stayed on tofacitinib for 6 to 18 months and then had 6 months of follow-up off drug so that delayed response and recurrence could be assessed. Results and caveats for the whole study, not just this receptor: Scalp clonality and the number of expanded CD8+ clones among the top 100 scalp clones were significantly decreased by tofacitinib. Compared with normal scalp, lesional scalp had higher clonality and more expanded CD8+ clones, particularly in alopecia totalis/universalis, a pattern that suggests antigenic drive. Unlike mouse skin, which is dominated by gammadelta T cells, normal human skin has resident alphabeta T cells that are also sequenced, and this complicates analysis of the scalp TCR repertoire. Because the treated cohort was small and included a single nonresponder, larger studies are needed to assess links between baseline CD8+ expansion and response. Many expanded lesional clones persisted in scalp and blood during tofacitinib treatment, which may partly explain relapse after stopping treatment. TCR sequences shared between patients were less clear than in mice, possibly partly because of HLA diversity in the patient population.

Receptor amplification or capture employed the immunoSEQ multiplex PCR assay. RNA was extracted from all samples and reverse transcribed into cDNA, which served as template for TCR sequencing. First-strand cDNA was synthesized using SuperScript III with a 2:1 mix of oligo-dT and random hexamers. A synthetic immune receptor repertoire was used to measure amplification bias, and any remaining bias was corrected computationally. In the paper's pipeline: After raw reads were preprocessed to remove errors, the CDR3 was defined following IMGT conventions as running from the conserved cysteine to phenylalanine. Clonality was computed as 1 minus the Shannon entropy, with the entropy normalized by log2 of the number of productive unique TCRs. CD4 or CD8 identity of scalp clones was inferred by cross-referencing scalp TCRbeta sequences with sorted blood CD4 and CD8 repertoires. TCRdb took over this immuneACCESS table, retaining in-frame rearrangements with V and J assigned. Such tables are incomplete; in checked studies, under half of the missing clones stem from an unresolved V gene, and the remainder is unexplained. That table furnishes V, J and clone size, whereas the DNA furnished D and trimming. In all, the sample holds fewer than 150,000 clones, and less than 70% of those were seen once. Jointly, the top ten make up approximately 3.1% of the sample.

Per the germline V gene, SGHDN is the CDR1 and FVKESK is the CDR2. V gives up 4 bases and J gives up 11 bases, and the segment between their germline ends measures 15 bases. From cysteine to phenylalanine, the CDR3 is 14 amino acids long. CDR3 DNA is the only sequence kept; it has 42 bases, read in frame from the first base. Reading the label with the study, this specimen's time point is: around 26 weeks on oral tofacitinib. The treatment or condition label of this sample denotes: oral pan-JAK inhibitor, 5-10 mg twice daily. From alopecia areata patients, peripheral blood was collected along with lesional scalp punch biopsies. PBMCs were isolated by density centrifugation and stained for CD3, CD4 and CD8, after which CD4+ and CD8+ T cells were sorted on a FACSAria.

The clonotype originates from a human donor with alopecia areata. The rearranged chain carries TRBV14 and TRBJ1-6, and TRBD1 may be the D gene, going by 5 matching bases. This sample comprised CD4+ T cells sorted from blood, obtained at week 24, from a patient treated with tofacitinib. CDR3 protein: CASSLGTGGAPLHF. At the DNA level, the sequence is TGTGCCAGCAGCCTAGGGACGGGCGGGGCACCCCTCCACTTT.